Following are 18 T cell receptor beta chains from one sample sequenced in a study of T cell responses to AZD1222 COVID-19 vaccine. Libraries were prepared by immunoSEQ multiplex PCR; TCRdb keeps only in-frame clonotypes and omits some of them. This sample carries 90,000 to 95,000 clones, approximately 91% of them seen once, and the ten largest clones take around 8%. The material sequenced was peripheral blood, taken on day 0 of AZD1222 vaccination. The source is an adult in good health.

CDR3 coding DNA: TGTGCCAGCAGCCCCGACGGGGGGTCGGGGGGGGAGCTGTTTTTT. This encodes CASSPDGGSGGELFF. The chain couples TRBV7-3 to TRBJ2-2; 7 bases align to TRBD2. In germline, CDR1 is SGHTA, CDR2 FQGTGA. The CDR3 has 15 amino acids. J lost 8 bases, V lost 5 bases, and 11 bases had no gene match.

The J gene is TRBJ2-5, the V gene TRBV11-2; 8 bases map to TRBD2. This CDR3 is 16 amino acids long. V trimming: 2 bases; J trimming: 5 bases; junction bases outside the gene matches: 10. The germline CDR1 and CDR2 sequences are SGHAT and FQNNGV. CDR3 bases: TGTGCCAGCAGCTTACGCTTCGGGAGGGCCAAGGAGACCCAGTACTTC. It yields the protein CASSLRFGRAKETQYF.

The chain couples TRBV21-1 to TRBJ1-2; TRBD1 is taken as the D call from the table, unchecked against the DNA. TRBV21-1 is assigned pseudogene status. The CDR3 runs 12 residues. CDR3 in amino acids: CATREGGRGYTF. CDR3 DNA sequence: TGTGCCACCCGCGAAGGGGGACGTGGCTACACCTTC.

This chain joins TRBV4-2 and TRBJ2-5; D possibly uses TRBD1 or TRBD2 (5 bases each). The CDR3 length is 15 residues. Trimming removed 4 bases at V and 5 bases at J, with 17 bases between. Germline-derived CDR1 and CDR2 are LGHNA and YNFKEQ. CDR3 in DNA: TGTGCCAGCAGCCGTGGGGCTAGAGGCGGGGAGACCCAGTACTTC. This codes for CASSRGARGGETQYF.

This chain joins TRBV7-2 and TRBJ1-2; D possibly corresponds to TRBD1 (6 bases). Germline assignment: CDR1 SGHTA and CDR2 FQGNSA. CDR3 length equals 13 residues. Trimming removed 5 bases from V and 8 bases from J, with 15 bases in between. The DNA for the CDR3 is TGTGCCAGCAGCCCCAGACAGGCGGAGGGCTACACCTTC. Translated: CASSPRQAEGYTF.

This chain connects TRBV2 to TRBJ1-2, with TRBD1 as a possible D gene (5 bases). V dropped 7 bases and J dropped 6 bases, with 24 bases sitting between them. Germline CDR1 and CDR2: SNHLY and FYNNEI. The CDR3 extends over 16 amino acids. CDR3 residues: CASILRMAGEGHGYTF. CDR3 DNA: TGTGCCAGCATTCTCCGAATGGCAGGAGAGGGGCATGGCTACACCTTC.

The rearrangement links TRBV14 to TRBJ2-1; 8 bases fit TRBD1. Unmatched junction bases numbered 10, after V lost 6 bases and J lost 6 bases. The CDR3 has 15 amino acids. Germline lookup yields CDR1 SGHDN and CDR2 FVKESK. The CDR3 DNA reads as TGTGCCAGCAGTGTCCGGGACAGGAGGCTCAATGAGCAGTTCTTC. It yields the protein CASSVRDRRLNEQFF.

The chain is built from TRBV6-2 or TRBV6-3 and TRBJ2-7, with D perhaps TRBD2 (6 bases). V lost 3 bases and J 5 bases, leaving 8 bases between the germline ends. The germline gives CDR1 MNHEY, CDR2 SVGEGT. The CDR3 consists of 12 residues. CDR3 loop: CASSYWRDEQYF. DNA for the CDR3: TGTGCCAGCAGTTATTGGAGGGACGAGCAGTACTTC.

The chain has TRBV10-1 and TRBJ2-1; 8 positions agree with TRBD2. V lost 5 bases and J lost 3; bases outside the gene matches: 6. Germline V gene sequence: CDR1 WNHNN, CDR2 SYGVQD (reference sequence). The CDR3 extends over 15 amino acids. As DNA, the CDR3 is TGCGCCAGCAGTACTCGGGGGGGCTACTACAATGAGCAGTTCTTC. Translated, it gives CASSTRGGYYNEQFF.

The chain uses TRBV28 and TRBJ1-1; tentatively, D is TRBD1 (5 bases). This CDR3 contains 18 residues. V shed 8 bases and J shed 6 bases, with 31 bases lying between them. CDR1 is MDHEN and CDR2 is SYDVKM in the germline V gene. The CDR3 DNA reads TGTGCCAGCCATACCTGGACATACTTACGGGACCCCCTCTCTGAAGCTTTCTTT. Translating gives CASHTWTYLRDPLSEAFF.

In nucleotides, the CDR3 is TGTGCCAGCAGCCAAGTGGGGCACGCGGATACGCAGTATTTT. Translation gives CASSQVGHADTQYF. The genes are TRBV4-2 and TRBJ2-3; perhaps TRBD1 as D (5 bases). Trimming shortened V by 1 base and J by 6 bases, and 11 bases separated the two germline ends. This CDR3 has 14 amino acids. Looked up from germline, CDR1 is LGHNA and CDR2 is YNFKEQ.

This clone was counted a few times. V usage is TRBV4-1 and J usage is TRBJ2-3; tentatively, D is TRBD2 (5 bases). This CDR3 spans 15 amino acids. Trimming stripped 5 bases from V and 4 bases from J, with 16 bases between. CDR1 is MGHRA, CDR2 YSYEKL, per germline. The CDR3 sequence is CASSFSRGSADTQYF. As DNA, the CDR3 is TGCGCCAGCAGCTTCAGCAGAGGGTCCGCAGATACGCAGTATTTT.

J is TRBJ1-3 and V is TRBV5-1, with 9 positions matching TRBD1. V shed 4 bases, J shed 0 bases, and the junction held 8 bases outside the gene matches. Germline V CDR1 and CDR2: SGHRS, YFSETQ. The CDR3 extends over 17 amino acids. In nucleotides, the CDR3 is TGCGCCAGCAGCGGGAATACAGGGGGCGGCTCTGGAAACACCATATATTTT. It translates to CASSGNTGGGSGNTIYF.

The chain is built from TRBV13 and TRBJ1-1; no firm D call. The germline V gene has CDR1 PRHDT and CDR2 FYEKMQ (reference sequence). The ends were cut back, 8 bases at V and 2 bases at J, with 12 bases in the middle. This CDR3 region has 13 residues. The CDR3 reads CASARRINTEAFF. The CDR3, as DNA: TGTGCCAGCGCTCGGCGGATAAACACTGAAGCTTTCTTT.

Here the CDR3 DNA reads TGTGCCAGCTCACCAAACGGTGGGCCCAATCAGCCCCAGCATTTT. It codes for CASSPNGGPNQPQHF. This chain joins TRBV18 and TRBJ1-5, with no clear D. Deletions cut 2 bases from V and 3 bases from J, with 11 bases between. This CDR3 spans 15 amino acids. Germline V CDR1 and CDR2: KGHSH, LQKENI.

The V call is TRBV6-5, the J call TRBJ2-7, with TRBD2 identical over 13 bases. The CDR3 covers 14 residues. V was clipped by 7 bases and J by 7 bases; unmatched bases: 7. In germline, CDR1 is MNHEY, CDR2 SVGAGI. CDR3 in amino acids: CASTRLAGGWEQYF. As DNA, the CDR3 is TGTGCCAGCACTCGACTAGCGGGGGGCTGGGAGCAGTACTTC.

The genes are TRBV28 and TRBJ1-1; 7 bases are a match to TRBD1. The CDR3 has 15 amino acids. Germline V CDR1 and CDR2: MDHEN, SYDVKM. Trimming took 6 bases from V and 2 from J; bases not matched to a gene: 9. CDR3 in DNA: TGTGCCAGCAGCGGGTTCCAGGGGGTAAACACTGAAGCTTTCTTT. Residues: CASSGFQGVNTEAFF. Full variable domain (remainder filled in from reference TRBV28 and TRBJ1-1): DVKVTQSSRYLVKRTGEKVFLECVQDMDHENMFWYRQDPGLGLRLIYFSYDVKMKEKGDIPEGYSVSREKKERFSLILESASTNQTSMYLCASSGFQGVNTEAFFGQGTRLTVV.

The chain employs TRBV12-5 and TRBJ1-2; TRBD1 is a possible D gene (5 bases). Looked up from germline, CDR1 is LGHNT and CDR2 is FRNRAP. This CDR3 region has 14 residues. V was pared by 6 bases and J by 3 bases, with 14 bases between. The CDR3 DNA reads TGTGCTAGTGGCCCAGGGTCAGTCTACTATGGCTACACCTTC. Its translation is CASGPGSVYYGYTF. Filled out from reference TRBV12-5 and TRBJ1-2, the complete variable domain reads DARVTQTPRHKVTEMGQEVTMRCQPILGHNTVFWYRQTMMQGLELLAYFRNRAPLDDSGMPKDRFSAEMPDATLATLKIQPSEPRDSAVYFCASGPGSVYYGYTFGSGTRLTVV.